Shown below are 22 T cell receptor beta chains from a single sample sequenced in a study of identifying expanded T cells in peripheral blood. Method: immunoSEQ multiplex PCR; TCRdb's copy keeps in-frame clones and lacks some. The sample lists 50,000 to 60,000 clones, 82% occurring once. Material: blood. The receptors originated from a person between 18 and 75 years old in good health.

The gene calls are TRBV6-5 and TRBJ2-3, with a tentative D call TRBD1 (8 bases). The length of the CDR3 is 15 residues. CDR1 and CDR2 (germline): MNHEY, SVGAGI. Deletions cut 6 bases from V and 2 bases from J, with 15 bases between. CDR3 amino acids: CASRTDRDYTDTQYF. The CDR3 nucleotides are TGTGCCAGCAGGACGGACAGGGACTACACAGATACGCAGTATTTT.

V is TRBV5-1 and J is TRBJ1-3, with a possible D match to TRBD1 (5 bases). The CDR3 is 15 amino acids. CDR1 is SGHRS and CDR2 is YFSETQ in the germline V gene. With 4 bases removed from V and 4 bases from J, the gap between germline ends came to 15 bases. This CDR3 is CASSPGAGEGNTIYF. The DNA for the CDR3 is TGCGCCAGCAGCCCCGGTGCGGGGGAAGGAAACACCATATATTTT.

The chain has TRBV27 and TRBJ1-2; 9 nucleotides line up with TRBD1. Germline V gene data show CDR1 as MNHEY and CDR2 as SMNVEV (reference sequence). This CDR3 has 14 residues. Germline trimming cut 6 bases from V and 6 bases from J; bases unmatched to any gene: 8. CDR3 sequence (DNA): TGTGCCAGCAGCCGGGACAGGGTTCGCGATGGCTACACCTTC. This codes for CASSRDRVRDGYTF.

The rearrangement uses TRBV4-1 and TRBJ2-5; D possibly corresponds to TRBD2 (5 bases). Trimming cost V 0 bases and J 4 bases, with 15 bases left between them. Germline V gene lookup returns CDR1 MGHRA and CDR2 YSYEKL. The CDR3 has 16 residues. The CDR3 nucleotides read TGCGCCAGCAGCCAAGATGGCGGGTCTGGAGGAGAGACCCAGTACTTC. Translated, it gives CASSQDGGSGGETQYF.

The V and J genes are TRBV27 and TRBJ2-3; 10 nucleotides align to TRBD2. CDR3 length: 15 residues. With 5 bases clipped from V and 3 bases from J, the junction kept 5 bases outside the gene matches. Germline CDR1 MNHEY, CDR2 SMNVEV (reference sequence). The CDR3 protein is CASSALAGFTDTQYF. The CDR3 DNA sequence: TGTGCCAGCAGTGCACTAGCGGGGTTTACAGATACGCAGTATTTT.

The chain uses TRBV5-6 and TRBJ2-6, with D possibly TRBD2 on 6 matching bases. V lost 2 bases and J lost 0, with 12 bases in between. CDR1 is SGHDT and CDR2 is YYEEEE in the germline V gene. CDR3 length equals 17 residues. CDR3: CASSFKKGLSGANVLTF. The CDR3 DNA reads TGTGCCAGCAGCTTTAAGAAGGGACTCTCTGGGGCCAACGTCCTGACTTTC.

The CDR3 DNA follows: TGTGCCAGCAGCCTTGATCCCGGGACAGGGACCACAGAGACCCAGTACTTC. This sequence encodes CASSLDPGTGTTETQYF. The V call is TRBV5-5, the J call TRBJ2-5; TRBD1 agrees at 9 bases. The germline gives CDR1 SGHKS, CDR2 YYEKEE (reference sequence). The CDR3 contains 17 residues. V was clipped by 4 bases and J by 4 bases; unmatched bases: 14.

The J gene is TRBJ1-4, the V gene TRBV5-5; D perhaps matches TRBD1 (5 bases). CDR3 size: 14 residues. V was cut by 1 base and J by 5 bases, with 9 bases left in between. Germline-derived CDR1 and CDR2 are SGHKS and YYEKEE (reference sequence). The CDR3 coding sequence is TGTGCCAGCAGCTTGTCGTGGGGGAATGAAAAACTGTTTTTT. Its translation is CASSLSWGNEKLFF.

This clone was detected only a few times. The rearrangement links TRBV29-1 to TRBJ2-3; D is unclear. Looked up from germline, CDR1 is SQVTM and CDR2 is ANQGSEA. Trimming removed 4 bases at V and 7 bases at J, with 6 bases between. The CDR3 is made up of 10 amino acids. The CDR3 region has the DNA TGCAGCGTTGTCCAGCATACGCAGTATTTT. It encodes CSVVQHTQYF.

The rearrangement uses TRBV2 and TRBJ2-5; D ambiguous. V was shortened by 4 bases and J by 6 bases, with 9 bases between the two germline ends. The CDR3 is 12 residues long. Germline CDR1 and CDR2: SNHLY and FYNNEI. The CDR3 region is CASSVRSQTQYF. CDR3 in DNA: TGTGCCAGCAGTGTGCGGTCTCAGACCCAGTACTTC.

The rearrangement links TRBV4-3 to TRBJ2-7; D not certain. Germline CDR1 LGHNA, CDR2 YSLEER. The V and J ends lost 1 base and 6 bases respectively, with 13 bases between them. The CDR3 is made up of 14 amino acids. CDR3 residues: CASSQVGLGSEQYF. Written as DNA, the CDR3 is TGCGCCAGCAGCCAAGTGGGCTTAGGATCCGAGCAGTACTTC.

V gene TRBV6-7 combines with J gene TRBJ2-7; D perhaps matches TRBD2 (5 bases). TRBV6-7 is an ORF; its function is uncertain. The CDR3 runs 15 residues. V lost 9 bases and J lost 7, with 25 bases in between. As DNA, the CDR3 is TGTGCCAGGGTAATTCTCGTGTCCCCCCGGAGGGAGCAGTACTTC. The encoded protein is CARVILVSPRREQYF.

V and J are TRBV6-7 and TRBJ1-1; D unresolved. TRBV6-7 is filed as an ORF, its function uncertain. The V and J ends lost 5 bases and 10 bases respectively, with 17 bases between them. The CDR3 totals 13 residues. The CDR3: CASSEAAVGRAFF. DNA for the CDR3: TGTGCCAGCAGTGAAGCTGCGGTCGGTAGAGCTTTCTTT.

The rearrangement uses TRBV7-2 and TRBJ1-4; D is uncertain. Trimming cost V 6 bases and J 7 bases, with 6 bases left between them. This CDR3 contains 11 residues. The germline CDR1 and CDR2 sequences are SGHTA and FQGNSA. The CDR3 loop reads CASRTGEKLFF. CDR3 nucleotide sequence: TGTGCCAGCAGGACCGGTGAAAAACTGTTTTTT.

The V and J genes are TRBV6-5 and TRBJ1-1; perhaps TRBD1 as D (5 bases). Trimming removed 0 bases at V and 5 bases at J, with 16 bases between. The germline V gene has CDR1 MNHEY and CDR2 SVGAGI. The CDR3 sequence is 16 residues long. The CDR3 loop is CASSYSPGRVRTEAFF. The CDR3 coding sequence is TGTGCCAGCAGTTACTCTCCAGGGAGGGTACGAACTGAAGCTTTCTTT.

The gene calls are TRBV27 and TRBJ2-2; TRBD1 matches at 8 bases. The CDR3 totals 17 residues. Per the germline V gene, CDR1 is MNHEY and CDR2 is SMNVEV (reference sequence). The junction had 14 bases not matched to a gene; V was cut back by 4 bases and J by 7 bases. CDR3 in DNA: TGTGCCAGCAGTTCCCCTTCCACAGGGGGGTTAGGCGGGGAGCTGTTTTTT. Protein product: CASSSPSTGGLGGELFF.

The count of this clone is one. This CDR3 fails to terminate in the conserved phenylalanine or tryptophan, so it likely reflects a read error. The DNA is omitted, as the CDR3 cannot be located on it reliably, and the CDR3 follows TCRdb's listing. The J gene is TRBJ2-3, the V gene TRBV6-4; the DNA was not compared with TRBD2, the D call given in the table. Germline V CDR1 and CDR2: MRHNA, SNTAGT. From its first to its last residue, the CDR3 has 11 amino acids. CDR3: CASSDGQPLDS.

The rearrangement uses TRBV5-4 and TRBJ1-1, with no clear D. The germline gives CDR1 SGHNT, CDR2 YYREEE (reference sequence). Trimming stripped 0 bases from V and 0 bases from J, with 3 bases between. The CDR3 totals 13 residues. The CDR3, as DNA: TGTGCCAGCAGCTTGGACGTGAACACTGAAGCTTTCTTT. This encodes CASSLDVNTEAFF.

The chain links TRBV7-6 to TRBJ2-2; 9 positions match TRBD2. J gave up 4 bases and V 3 bases, and 6 bases lay outside the gene matches. The CDR3 is made up of 16 amino acids. Germline loops: CDR1 SGHVS, CDR2 FNYEAQ. The CDR3 spells CASSLRGGPPTGELFF. The DNA of the CDR3 is TGTGCCAGCAGCTTGCGGGGGGGGCCTCCCACCGGGGAGCTGTTTTTT. Looking up the rest from reference TRBV7-6 and TRBJ2-2 gives the full variable domain: GAGVSQSPRYKVTKRGQDVALRCDPISGHVSLYWYRQALGQGPEFLTYFNYEAQQDKSGLPNDRFSAERPEGSISTLTIQRTEQRDSAMYRCASSLRGGPPTGELFFGEGSRLTVL.

The chain carries TRBV2 and TRBJ2-5; D unresolved. This CDR3 region has 15 residues. Germline CDR1 SNHLY, CDR2 FYNNEI. The V end was cut by 6 bases, the J end by 5 bases, with 19 bases between. CDR3 in DNA: TGTGCCAGCAGGGCCGGACGCCAGGTCGGGGAGACCCAGTACTTC. Its protein product is CASRAGRQVGETQYF.

Only one count was recorded for this clone. A single base is all that separates this from a far larger clone, so a read error is likely. This chain joins TRBV13 and TRBJ2-7; D is perhaps TRBD2 (6 bases). Deletions cut 3 bases from V and 5 bases from J, with 14 bases between. Germline values: CDR1 PRHDT, CDR2 FYEKMQ (reference sequence). This CDR3 spans 14 amino acids. CDR3 DNA sequence: TGTGCCAGCAGCTTGGGCGGGGTCCGGGACGAGCAGTACTTC. Its translation: CASSLGGVRDEQYF.

The gene calls are TRBV30 and TRBJ1-3; D is uncertain. CDR1 and CDR2 from the germline V gene are GTSNPN and SVGIG (reference sequence). CDR3 length equals 14 residues. Trimming removed 8 bases at V and 0 bases at J, with 14 bases between. CDR3 in DNA: TGTGCCCAACTCCCTCGGGTCTCTGGAAACACCATATATTTT. Its protein is CAQLPRVSGNTIYF.